This is a list of T cell receptor beta chains from one sample in a study of T cell repertoires in cytomegalovirus infection. These receptors' antigens are unknown. From the reads, TCRdb called clonotypes with MiXCR, one entry per CDR3 protein. The sample carries roughly 49,000 distinct CDR3 sequences, 20% recorded once. The sequenced material came from PBMCs, sequenced either directly or after in vitro stimulation (not recorded which). The receptors come from a human donor in good health (CMV status not recorded). Some clones in this sample may be carry-over from other donors' samples. Each CDR3 is given with its conserved first and last residue. The D gene is left open where the match is weak. Clone size is not always given. Where it is, it says once, few, many or a class for expanded clones.

J gene,clone size,V gene,D gene,CDR3 protein,CDR3 DNA
TRBJ2-7,few,TRBV19,.,CASRGRPLYEQYF,TGTGCCAGTAGGGGAAGGCCACTATACGAGCAGTACTTC
TRBJ2-2,.,TRBV18,TRBD2,CASSRSGDNTGELFF,TGTGCCAGCTCACGCAGCGGGGACAACACCGGGGAGCTGTTTTTT
TRBJ2-3,.,TRBV5-4,.,CASAAQGSTDTQYF,TGTGCCAGCGCCGCGCAGGGTAGCACAGATACGCAGTATTTT
TRBJ2-1,few,TRBV20-1,TRBD2,CSARSQTSGGYNEQFF,TGCAGTGCTAGATCTCAGACTAGCGGGGGCTACAATGAGCAGTTCTTC
TRBJ2-5,few,TRBV11-2,.,CASSLTQIPQETQYF,TGTGCCAGCAGCTTGACCCAAATACCACAAGAGACCCAGTACTTC
TRBJ1-1,many,TRBV29-1,.,CSSENTEAFF,TGCAGTAGCGAGAACACTGAAGCTTTCTTT
TRBJ1-6,.,TRBV20-1,.,CSAGPGDSPLHF,TGCAGTGCTGGGCCAGGGGATTCACCCCTCCACTTT
TRBJ1-1,few,TRBV11-1,.,CASSLPQGTEAFF,TGTGCCAGCAGCTTACCCCAGGGTACTGAAGCTTTCTTT
TRBJ1-1,.,TRBV24-1,TRBD1,CATRGQGASEAFF,TGTGCCACTCGGGGACAGGGGGCATCTGAAGCTTTCTTT
TRBJ1-2,many,TRBV19,.,CASRATTGGYTF,TGTGCCAGTAGGGCGACTACGGGTGGCTACACCTTC
TRBJ2-1,few,TRBV9,TRBD2,CASSPRLAGGRNEQFF,TGTGCCAGCAGCCCGAGACTAGCGGGGGGCCGCAATGAGCAGTTCTTC
TRBJ1-6,many,TRBV28,.,CASSVRVSPLHF,TGTGCCAGCAGTGTTCGAGTTTCACCCCTCCACTTT
TRBJ2-7,.,TRBV6-6,TRBD2,CASRWREGRYEQYF,TGTGCCAGCAGGTGGCGGGAGGGCCGCTACGAGCAGTACTTC
TRBJ1-5,few,TRBV2,TRBD1,CASTLTGADQPQHF,TGTGCCAGCACCTTGACAGGGGCGGATCAGCCCCAGCATTTT
TRBJ1-1,many,TRBV7-2,.,CASSLAPPDTEAFF,TGTGCCAGCAGCTTAGCGCCGCCAGACACTGAAGCTTTCTTT
TRBJ2-1,.,TRBV5-1,.,CASSLAAEYNEQFF,TGCGCCAGCAGCTTGGCGGCTGAATACAATGAGCAGTTCTTC
TRBJ2-3,many,TRBV7-2,TRBD1,CASSSRYRGRADTQYF,TGTGCCAGCAGCTCTCGTTACAGGGGACGAGCAGATACGCAGTATTTT
TRBJ1-4,.,TRBV20-1,.,CSAYGGGRAEKLFF,TGCAGTGCTTACGGGGGAGGGCGCGCTGAAAAACTGTTTTTT
TRBJ2-2,.,TRBV24-1,.,CATSDQTDSGELFF,TGTGCCACCAGTGATCAAACGGACTCCGGGGAGCTGTTTTTT
TRBJ1-4,.,TRBV27,.,CASSFLGPADEKLFF,TGTGCCAGCAGTTTCCTCGGACCAGCCGATGAAAAACTGTTTTTT
TRBJ2-5,.,TRBV6-2/TRBV6-3,.,CASSGQIQETQYF,TGTGCCAGCAGTGGACAGATCCAAGAGACCCAGTACTTC
TRBJ1-1,few,TRBV19,.,CASSSQVGTEAFF,TGTGCCAGTAGTTCCCAGGTGGGTACTGAAGCTTTCTTT
TRBJ2-7,many,TRBV28,TRBD2,CASSSLAGASYEQYF,TGTGCCAGCAGTTCACTAGCGGGAGCCTCCTACGAGCAGTACTTC
TRBJ1-5,many,TRBV19,TRBD1,CASSQRTGRSNQPQHF,TGTGCCAGTAGCCAGAGGACAGGGAGAAGCAATCAGCCCCAGCATTTT
TRBJ2-1,.,TRBV27,.,CASSPPPYNEQFF,TGTGCCAGCAGCCCACCACCCTACAATGAGCAGTTCTTC
TRBJ1-1,.,TRBV5-1,.,CASSLGEAGTREAFF,TGCGCCAGCAGCTTGGGTGAAGCCGGGACTCGGGAAGCTTTCTTT
TRBJ1-2,few,TRBV11-2,.,CASSLNPGAYGYTF,TGTGCCAGCAGCTTAAATCCGGGGGCCTATGGCTACACCTTC
TRBJ2-3,many,TRBV7-2,.,CASSADPGMALGTQYF,TGTGCCAGCAGTGCAGACCCGGGTATGGCCTTGGGTACGCAGTATTTT
TRBJ1-5,.,TRBV5-8,.,CASSLPGPQPQHF,TGTGCCAGCAGCTTACCGGGACCTCAGCCCCAGCATTTT
TRBJ1-1,.,TRBV7-9,.,CASSLADGQTEAFF,TGTGCCAGCAGCTTAGCGGACGGACAAACTGAAGCTTTCTTT
TRBJ1-1,.,TRBV6-6,.,CASGHITNTEAFF,TGTGCCAGCGGTCACATAACCAACACTGAAGCTTTCTTT
TRBJ1-6,few,TRBV27,.,CASSLYRAQSSPLHF,TGTGCCAGCAGTTTATACCGGGCCCAAAGTTCACCCCTCCACTTT
TRBJ1-5,few,TRBV19,TRBD1,CASRRGRMQPQHF,TGTGCCAGTAGAAGGGGGCGTATGCAGCCCCAGCATTTT
TRBJ2-5,medium-sized,TRBV7-7,.,CASSLWMGETQYF,TGTGCCAGCAGCTTATGGATGGGAGAGACCCAGTACTTC
TRBJ2-3,many,TRBV6-6,TRBD1,CASSSGQYVSTDTQYF,TGTGCCAGCAGTTCGGGACAGTACGTCTCCACAGATACGCAGTATTTT
TRBJ2-3,.,TRBV27,TRBD2,CASSLGLAADTQYF,TGTGCCAGCAGTTTGGGACTAGCCGCAGATACGCAGTATTTT
TRBJ2-3,many,TRBV7-2,TRBD2,CASTKLRTSGARGDTQYF,TGTGCCAGCACCAAACTTAGGACTAGCGGGGCCCGAGGTGATACGCAGTATTTT
TRBJ2-5,.,TRBV29-1,TRBD2,CSVVGTSGRETQYF,TGCAGCGTTGTTGGGACTAGCGGGAGGGAGACCCAGTACTTC
TRBJ2-5,medium-sized,TRBV7-9,.,CASSLVNSETQYF,TGTGCCAGCAGCTTAGTGAACTCGGAGACCCAGTACTTC
TRBJ1-1,few,TRBV10-2,.,CASRRKRGAISHKTRTGAFF,TGCGCCAGCCGGCGGAAGAGGGGGGCAATCTCACATAAAACGAGAACGGGGGCTTTCTTT
TRBJ2-3,.,TRBV7-2,.,CASSPTDTQYF,TGTGCCAGCAGCCCCACAGATACGCAGTATTTT
TRBJ2-7,.,TRBV7-9,.,CASSWGSGDYEQYF,TGTGCCAGCAGCTGGGGGAGCGGAGATTACGAGCAGTACTTC
TRBJ1-1,.,TRBV4-1,.,CASSPPGGTQHTEAFF,TGCGCCAGCAGCCCCCCCGGTGGAACTCAACACACTGAAGCTTTCTTT
TRBJ1-1,.,TRBV27,.,CASSHRGTEAFF,TGTGCCAGCAGTCACCGGGGTACTGAAGCTTTCTTT
TRBJ2-1,.,TRBV7-9,TRBD2,CASEGSGREHNEQFF,TGTGCCAGCGAGGGAAGCGGGAGGGAGCACAATGAGCAGTTCTTC
TRBJ2-7,.,TRBV5-1,TRBD2,CASSRVGDYRKTYEQYF,TGCGCCAGCTCGAGGGTAGGGGACTACAGAAAAACCTACGAGCAGTACTTC
TRBJ2-7,.,TRBV6-2/TRBV6-3,.,CASSRGPPGGFAYEQYF,TGTGCCAGCAGCCGCGGCCCCCCAGGGGGGTTTGCCTACGAGCAGTACTTC
TRBJ2-3,few,TRBV6-1,.,CASSHRSDTQYF,TGTGCCAGCAGTCACAGGTCAGATACGCAGTATTTT